This entry features one TCR beta chain sequence. These data originate in a study of PD-L1 blockade in urothelial cancer. Study details: From 2014, patients received atezolizumab, given as 1,200 mg intravenously every 3 weeks. In the patient group, about 85% of the roughly 30 were males with bladder-origin urothelial cancer.

Germline V lookup: CDR1 LNHDA, CDR2 SQIVND (reference sequence). This CDR3 is built from 13 residues. The germline V and J ends were trimmed by 6 bases and 7 bases, with 14 bases remaining between them. A spike-in of synthetic TCR analog templates was added to each PCR. Quantification of tumor DNA in FFPE samples relied on amplified housekeeping genes. Produced via immunoSEQ multiplex PCR; TCRdb's table is partial and in-frame only. The table lists 35,000 or so clones, more than 35% of them singletons. The TCR comes from a man in his sixties with urothelial cancer. This rearrangement joins TRBV19 to TRBJ2-3, with D possibly being TRBD2 (5 bases). Sequencing used tumor tissue, obtained before atezolizumab (anti-PD-L1) treatment. The CDR3, as DNA: TGTGCCAGTAGCCCACCCGGGGAGTATACGCAGTATTTT. Its translation is CASSPPGEYTQYF.